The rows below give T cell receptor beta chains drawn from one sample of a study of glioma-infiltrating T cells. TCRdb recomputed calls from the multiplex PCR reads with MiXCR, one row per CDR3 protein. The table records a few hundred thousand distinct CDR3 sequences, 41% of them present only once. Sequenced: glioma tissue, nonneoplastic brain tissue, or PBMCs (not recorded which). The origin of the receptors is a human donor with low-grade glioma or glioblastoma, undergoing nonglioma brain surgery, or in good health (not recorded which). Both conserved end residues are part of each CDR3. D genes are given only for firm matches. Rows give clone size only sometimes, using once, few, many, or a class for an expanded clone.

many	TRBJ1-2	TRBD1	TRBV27	TGTGCCAGCAGTTTATTGGGGACAGCACTCACTAACTATGGCTACACCTTC	CASSLLGTALTNYGYTF
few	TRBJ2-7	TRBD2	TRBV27	TGTGCCAGCAGTGAGACTAGCGGGTGGAAACCCAGCTCCTACGAGCAGTACTTC	CASSETSGWKPSSYEQYF
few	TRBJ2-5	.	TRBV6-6	TGTGCCAGCAGTTACCGAGGATGGGAGACCCAGTACTTC	CASSYRGWETQYF
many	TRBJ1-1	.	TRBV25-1	TGTGCCAGCAGTGATGGGGCTGAAGCTTTCTTT	CASSDGAEAFF
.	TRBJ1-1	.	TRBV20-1	TGCAGTGCTAGAGACGCGACAGTGAACACTGAAGCTTTCTTT	CSARDATVNTEAFF
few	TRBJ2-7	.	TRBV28	TGTGCCAGCAGTTTGGGTCGAACTAGCTCAGTGCCGTACTTC	CASSLGRTSSVPYF
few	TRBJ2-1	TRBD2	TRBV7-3	TGTGCCAGCAGCCCAGCCCAGCGGGGGTACAATGAGCAGTTCTTC	CASSPAQRGYNEQFF
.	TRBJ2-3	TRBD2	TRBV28	TGTGCCAGCGGTCTAGCGGGAGGGCCAGATACGCAGTATTTT	CASGLAGGPDTQYF
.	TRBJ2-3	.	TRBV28	TGTGCCAGCAGTTTAATCCAGGGGCTGATCCGTACAGATACGCAGTATTTT	CASSLIQGLIRTDTQYF
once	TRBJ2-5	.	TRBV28	TGTGCCAGCAGTTCCCTTCCGCGACAGCAAGAGACCCAGCACTTC	CASSSLPRQQETQHF
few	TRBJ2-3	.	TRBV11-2	TGTGCCAGCGGTCTTGGGAGATTAGATACGCAGTATTTT	CASGLGRLDTQYF
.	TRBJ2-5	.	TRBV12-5	TGTGCTAGTGGTTTGGGGGACTCAAGGGAGACCCAGTACTTC	CASGLGDSRETQYF
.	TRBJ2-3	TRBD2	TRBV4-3	TGCGCCAGCAGCCAAGAGGGACTAGACCCATACACAGATACGCAGTATTTT	CASSQEGLDPYTDTQYF
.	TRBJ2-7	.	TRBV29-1	TGCAGCGTTTTCAGGAATTACGAGCAGTACTTC	CSVFRNYEQYF
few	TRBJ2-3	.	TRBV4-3	TGCGCCAGCAGCCAAGAACGCCTAGGGGGAGCAGATACGCAGTATTTT	CASSQERLGGADTQYF
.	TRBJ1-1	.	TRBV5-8	TGTGCCAGCAGCTTGGAGTGGGACATAACTAGAGCTGAAGCTTTCTTT	CASSLEWDITRAEAFF
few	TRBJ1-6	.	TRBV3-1	TGTGCCAGCAGCCAAGAAAAGGGGATAAGTTCACCCCTCCACTTT	CASSQEKGISSPLHF
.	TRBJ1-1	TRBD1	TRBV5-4	TGTGCCAGCAGCTCCCCTCGGGACAGGGACACTGAAGCTTTCTTT	CASSSPRDRDTEAFF